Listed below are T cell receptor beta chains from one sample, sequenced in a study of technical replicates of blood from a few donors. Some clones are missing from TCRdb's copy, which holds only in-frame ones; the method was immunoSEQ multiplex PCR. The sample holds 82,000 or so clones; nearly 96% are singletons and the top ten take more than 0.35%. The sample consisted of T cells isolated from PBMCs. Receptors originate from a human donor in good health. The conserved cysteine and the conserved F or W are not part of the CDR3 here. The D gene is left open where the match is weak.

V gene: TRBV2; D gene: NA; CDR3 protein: ASSEPLKGDEQY
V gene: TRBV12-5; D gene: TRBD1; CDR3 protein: ASGSGQGLRETQY
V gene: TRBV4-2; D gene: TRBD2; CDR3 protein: ASSQESGSGPYNEQF
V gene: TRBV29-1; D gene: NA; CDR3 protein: SSSRRGGDGTNEKLF
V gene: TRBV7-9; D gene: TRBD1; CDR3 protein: ASSLYPGQGVAQH
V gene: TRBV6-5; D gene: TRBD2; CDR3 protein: ASSYTSGSHEQY
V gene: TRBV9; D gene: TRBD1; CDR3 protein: ASSARSGTGYYEQY
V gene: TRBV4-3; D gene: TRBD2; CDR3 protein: ASSQGTSGYEQY
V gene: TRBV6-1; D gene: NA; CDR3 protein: ASSVRATDTQY
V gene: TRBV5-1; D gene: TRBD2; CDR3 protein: ASSLEGGVTDTQY
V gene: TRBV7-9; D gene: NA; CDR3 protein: ASSLKRGSEFYIQY
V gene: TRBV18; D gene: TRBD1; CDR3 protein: ASSPLPGTGYGYT
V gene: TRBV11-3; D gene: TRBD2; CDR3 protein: ATMSGTSYEQY
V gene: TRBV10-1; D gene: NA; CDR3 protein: ASSQNTDTQY
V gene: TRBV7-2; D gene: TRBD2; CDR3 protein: ASSSPGLAPWEQF
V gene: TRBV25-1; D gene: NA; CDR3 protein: ASREINTGELF
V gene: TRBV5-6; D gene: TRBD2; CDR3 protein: ASILAGGYEQF
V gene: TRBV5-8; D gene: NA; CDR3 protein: ASSFGGLSYEQY
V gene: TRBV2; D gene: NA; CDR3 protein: ASRDTYSNQPQH
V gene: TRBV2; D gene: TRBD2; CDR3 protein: ASSERRGSSYNEQF
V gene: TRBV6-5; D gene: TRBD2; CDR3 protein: AIGASGSQTQY
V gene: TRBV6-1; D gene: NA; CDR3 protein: ASKWDTRTDTQY
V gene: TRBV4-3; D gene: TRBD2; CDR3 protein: ASSQEILGLAGGTGELF
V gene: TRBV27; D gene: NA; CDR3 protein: ASSLRRFEQF
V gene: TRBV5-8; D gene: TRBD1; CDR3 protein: ASSFMGQGYEQY
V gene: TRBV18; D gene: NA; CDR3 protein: ASSPPSGGNQPQH
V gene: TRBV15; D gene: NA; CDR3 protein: ATSRDRVTVSYGYT
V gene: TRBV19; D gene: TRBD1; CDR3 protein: ASSRQGAGSNQPQH
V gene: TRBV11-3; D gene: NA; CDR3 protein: ASSRSPYEQY
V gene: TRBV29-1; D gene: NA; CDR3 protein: SVEGGHNAYGYT
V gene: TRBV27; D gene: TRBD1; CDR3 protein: ASATGTGGYEQY
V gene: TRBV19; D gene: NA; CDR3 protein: ASSIQTGRETQY